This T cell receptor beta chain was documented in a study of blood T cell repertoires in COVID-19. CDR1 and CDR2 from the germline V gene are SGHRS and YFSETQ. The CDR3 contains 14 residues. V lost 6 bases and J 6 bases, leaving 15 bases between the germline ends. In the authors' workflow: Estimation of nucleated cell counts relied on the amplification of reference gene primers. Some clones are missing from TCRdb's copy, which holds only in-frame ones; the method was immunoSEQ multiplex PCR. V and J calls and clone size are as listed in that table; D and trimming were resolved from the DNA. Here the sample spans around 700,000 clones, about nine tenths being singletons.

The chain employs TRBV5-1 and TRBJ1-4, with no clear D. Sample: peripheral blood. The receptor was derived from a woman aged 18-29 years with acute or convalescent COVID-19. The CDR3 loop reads CASTPGGPHEKLFF. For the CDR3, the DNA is TGCGCCAGCACTCCGGGAGGGCCTCATGAAAAACTGTTTTTT.